Described below is a single T cell receptor (beta chain) sequence and its context. This sample was included in a study of technical replicates of blood from several donors. The ends were cut back, 3 bases at V and 9 bases at J, with 14 bases in the middle. The CDR3 sequence is 14 residues long. In germline, CDR1 is MDHEN, CDR2 SYDVKM. TCRdb's copy holds only in-frame clones and misses some; the assay was immunoSEQ multiplex PCR. The sample holds just under 45,000 clones; about 96% are singletons and the top ten take about 0.38%. The sequenced sample consisted of T cells isolated from PBMCs. This clonotype was sampled from a human donor in good health. The rearrangement uses TRBV28 and TRBJ2-2, with TRBD1 as a possible D gene (7 bases). The CDR3 spells CASSLQGGTRELFF. The CDR3 DNA sequence: TGTGCCAGCAGTTTGCAGGGGGGTACCAGGGAGCTGTTTTTT.